This TCR beta chain comes out of a study of T-cell memory formation after mild COVID-19. Regarding the study as a whole: For contracting clones, CD4+ ones sat mainly in CM and EM, CD8+ in EMRA.

As regards this clonotype: Its antigen is not known.

TCRdb re-derived calls from the 5' RACE reads in MiXCR, one entry per CDR3 protein. Of fewer than 650,000 distinct CDR3 sequences listed, around 15% were seen once; the top ten hold 8.1%. The CDR3 is 12 residues long. Germline V lookup: CDR1 SQVTM, CDR2 ANQGSEA. Trimming removed 0 bases from V and 9 bases from J, with 9 bases in between. This clonotype was obtained from an adult woman who had mild COVID-19 (a few samples of this study predate the infection). Cell type and time point are not known. The chain carries TRBV29-1 and TRBJ2-1, with D maybe TRBD1 (6 bases). Sequenced material: PBMCs or a T cell subset sorted from them (not recorded which). CDR3 DNA: TGCAGCGTTGAAGACCCAGGGGTTGAGCAGTTCTTC. Translated, it gives CSVEDPGVEQFF.